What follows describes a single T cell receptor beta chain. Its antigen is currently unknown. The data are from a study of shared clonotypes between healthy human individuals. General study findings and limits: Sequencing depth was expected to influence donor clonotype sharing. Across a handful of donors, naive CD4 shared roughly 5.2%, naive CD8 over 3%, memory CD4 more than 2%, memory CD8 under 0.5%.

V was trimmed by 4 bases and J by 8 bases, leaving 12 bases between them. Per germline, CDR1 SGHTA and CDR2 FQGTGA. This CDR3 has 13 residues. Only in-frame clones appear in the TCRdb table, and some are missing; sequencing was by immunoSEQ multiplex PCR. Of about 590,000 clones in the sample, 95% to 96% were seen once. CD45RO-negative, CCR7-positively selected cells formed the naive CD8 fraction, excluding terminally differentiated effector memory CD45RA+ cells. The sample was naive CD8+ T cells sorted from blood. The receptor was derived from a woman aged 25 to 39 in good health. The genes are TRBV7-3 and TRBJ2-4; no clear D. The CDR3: CASSSSGGDIQYF. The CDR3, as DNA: TGTGCCAGCAGCTCCTCGGGTGGGGACATTCAGTACTTC.